A single sample is the source of the 14 T cell receptor beta chains below, sequenced in a study of shared clonotypes between healthy human individuals. The repertoire was sequenced with immunoSEQ multiplex PCR; TCRdb's copy has only in-frame clones and lacks some. This sample has around 2.1 million clones, with under 95% found just once. Naive CD8 cells lacked CD45RO, underwent positive selection for CCR7 and left out terminally differentiated effector memory CD45RA+ cells. Specimen: naive CD8+ T cells from PBMCs. These receptors originate from a man aged 18 to 35 in good health. Some clones in this sample may be carry-over from other donors' samples.

V is TRBV10-3 and J is TRBJ2-7, with 7 bases fitting TRBD1. V lost 1 base, J lost 4 bases, and 7 bases stayed unmatched. The CDR3 extends over 15 amino acids. The germline V gene encodes CDR1 ENHRY and CDR2 SYGVKD. The CDR3 sequence is CAISELGTAKYEQYF. CDR3 nucleotides: TGTGCCATCAGTGAGTTGGGGACAGCTAAATACGAGCAGTACTTC.

The chain recombines TRBV14 with TRBJ2-7; D ambiguous. Trimming removed 2 bases at V and 7 bases at J, with 12 bases between. The CDR3 has 13 amino acids. In germline, CDR1 is SGHDN, CDR2 FVKESK. The CDR3 here is CASSQYRVSEQYF. The CDR3 DNA reads as TGTGCCAGCAGCCAATATCGGGTATCGGAGCAGTACTTC. Full variable domain (outside the CDR3, taken from reference TRBV14 and TRBJ2-7): EAGVTQFPSHSVIEKGQTVTLRCDPISGHDNLYWYRRVMGKEIKFLLHFVKESKQDESGMPNNRFLAERTGGTYSTLKVQPAELEDSGVYFCASSQYRVSEQYFGPGTRLTVT.

Details on this clone: The sample holds other DNA sequences that translate to the same CDR3. The genes are TRBV9 and TRBJ2-5; D may be TRBD1 (7 bases). Germline CDR1 and CDR2: SGDLS and YYNGEE. The V and J ends lost 2 bases and 2 bases respectively, with 10 bases between them. This CDR3 contains 14 residues. In nucleotides, the CDR3 is TGTGCCAGCAGCGTCGGGGGACAGCAAGAGACCCAGTACTTC. Protein product: CASSVGGQQETQYF.

The DNA for the CDR3 is TGTGCCAGCACCCAAAGCTGGGGGGAGTATGACGGGGAGCTGTTTTTT. It translates to CASTQSWGEYDGELFF. The V call is TRBV27, the J call TRBJ2-2; TRBD2 is a possible D gene (6 bases). This CDR3 spans 16 amino acids. V gave up 7 bases and J gave up 7 bases, with 22 bases separating them. Germline assignment: CDR1 MNHEY and CDR2 SMNVEV (reference sequence).

The chain has TRBV7-9 and TRBJ1-3; D is ambiguous. The CDR3 covers 15 residues. V was cut by 8 bases and J by 2 bases, with 16 bases left in between. Germline CDR1 and CDR2: SEHNR and FQNEAQ (reference sequence). Here the CDR3 DNA reads TGTGCCAGCGAGGGCGGGGTACAGACTGGAAACACCATATATTTT. This sequence encodes CASEGGVQTGNTIYF.

The chain has TRBV11-1 and TRBJ2-2; TRBD2 matches 13 bases. This CDR3 has 16 amino acids. J gave up 4 bases and V 5 bases, and 4 bases lay outside the gene matches. Per the germline V gene, CDR1 is SGHAT and CDR2 is FQDESV (reference sequence). The CDR3, as DNA: TGTGCCAGCAGCCCAACTAGCGGGAGGGGCACCGGGGAGCTGTTTTTT. This sequence encodes CASSPTSGRGTGELFF.

The chain combines TRBV10-1 with TRBJ2-2; D possibly uses TRBD1 or TRBD2 (5 bases each). Per germline, CDR1 WNHNN and CDR2 SYGVQD (reference sequence). The length of the CDR3 is 14 residues. Trimming shortened V by 0 bases and J by 5 bases, and 7 bases separated the two germline ends. The CDR3 DNA is TGCGCCAGCAGTGAGTCCTGGGGGACCGGGGAGCTGTTTTTT. Amino acids: CASSESWGTGELFF.

This clone has a single count. The chain is built from TRBV2 and TRBJ1-1; unclear D gene. This CDR3 contains 14 residues. The V gene lost 3 bases and the J gene lost 1 base, with 9 bases spanning the gap. The germline CDR1 and CDR2 sequences are SNHLY and FYNNEI. CDR3 sequence: CASSEAARNTEAFF. CDR3 DNA: TGTGCCAGCAGTGAGGCAGCGAGGAACACTGAAGCTTTCTTT.

This clone was counted a single time. CDR3 protein: CASSISESTDTQYF. The DNA for the CDR3 is TGTGCCAGTAGTATTTCAGAAAGCACAGATACGCAGTATTTT. V gene TRBV19 combines with J gene TRBJ2-3, with D uncertain. CDR1 is LNHDA, CDR2 SQIVND, per germline (reference sequence). The CDR3 is 14 amino acids. Deletions cut 3 bases from V and 0 bases from J, with 7 bases between.

This chain links TRBV29-1 with TRBJ1-2; D is unclear. CDR3 length equals 14 residues. Looked up from germline, CDR1 is SQVTM and CDR2 is ANQGSEA. V lost 0 bases and J lost 0, with 8 bases in between. The CDR3 reads CSVEDLTANYGYTF. The DNA of the CDR3 is TGCAGCGTTGAAGATCTTACAGCTAACTATGGCTACACCTTC.

The V gene is TRBV11-2, the J gene TRBJ1-4; tentative D call: TRBD1 (6 bases). Germline assignment: CDR1 SGHAT and CDR2 FQNNGV. CDR3 length: 15 amino acids. V gave up 5 bases and J gave up 7 bases, with 17 bases separating them. This CDR3 is CASSRSGGRGEKLFF. In DNA, the CDR3 is TGTGCCAGCAGCCGATCGGGGGGGCGCGGTGAAAAACTGTTTTTT. Full variable domain (missing parts from reference TRBV11-2 and TRBJ1-4): EAGVAQSPRYKIIEKRQSVAFWCNPISGHATLYWYQQILGQGPKLLIQFQNNGVVDDSQLPKDRFSAERLKGVDSTLKIQPAKLEDSAVYLCASSRSGGRGEKLFFGSGTQLSVL.

J is TRBJ2-1 and V is TRBV6-6, with 11 positions matching TRBD2. The germline V gene has CDR1 MNHNY and CDR2 SVGAGI (reference sequence). With V trimmed by 6 bases and J by 2 bases, 3 bases remained unmatched. The CDR3 sequence is 15 residues long. The CDR3 protein is CASRPGLAAYNEQFF. DNA for the CDR3: TGTGCCAGCAGACCGGGACTAGCGGCCTACAATGAGCAGTTCTTC.

The V and J genes are TRBV5-6 and TRBJ1-1; tentatively, D is TRBD1 (5 bases). V was shortened by 0 bases and J by 8 bases, with 17 bases between the two germline ends. This CDR3 contains 15 residues. The germline CDR1 and CDR2 sequences are SGHDT and YYEEEE. CDR3 coding DNA: TGTGCCAGCAGCTTGGAAGCAGGCGGGACGACGGAAGCTTTCTTT. Its translation: CASSLEAGGTTEAFF.

CDR3 sequence reads: CASSPRGPNTGELFF. The CDR3 DNA follows: TGTGCCAGCAGCCCCCGGGGACCGAACACCGGGGAGCTGTTTTTT. The V gene is TRBV9, the J gene TRBJ2-2; tentatively, D is TRBD1 or TRBD2 (5 bases each). The CDR3 consists of 15 residues. Per the germline V gene, CDR1 is SGDLS and CDR2 is YYNGEE. V lost 4 bases to trimming and J lost 0 bases, with 10 bases between them. Full variable domain (remainder filled in from reference TRBV9 and TRBJ2-2): DSGVTQTPKHLITATGQRVTLRCSPRSGDLSVYWYQQSLDQGLQFLIQYYNGEERAKGNILERFSAQQFPDLHSELNLSSLELGDSALYFCASSPRGPNTGELFFGEGSRLTVL.